This T cell receptor beta chain was captured in a study of OX40 agonist ivuxolimab in advanced cancers. Study context: Participants could have had prior anti-PD-1, anti-PD-L1 or anti-CTLA-4 therapy, and roughly 39% had some. Partial responses were recorded for three patients, including one with hepatocellular carcinoma and two with cutaneous melanoma.

Germline CDR1 is LNHDA and CDR2 is SQIVND (reference sequence). The CDR3 spans 15 residues. The V and J ends lost 9 bases and 0 bases, in that order; junction bases with no gene match: 9. Libraries were prepared by immunoSEQ multiplex PCR; TCRdb keeps only in-frame clonotypes and omits some of them. The table includes tens of thousands of clones, about 87% detected once. The TCR sequence derives from an adult with an advanced solid tumor such as melanoma, head and neck, liver or kidney cancer. The sample consisted of CD4+ or CD8+ T cells sorted from blood, taken in a trial of the OX40 agonist ivuxolimab. The rearrangement links TRBV19 to TRBJ1-1; 8 positions match TRBD1. CDR3 protein: CASRLGQAMNTEAFF. The CDR3 nucleotides read TGTGCCAGCAGATTGGGACAGGCCATGAACACTGAAGCTTTCTTT.